This T cell receptor (beta chain) was identified in a study of T cell repertoires in cytomegalovirus infection. Study-level background: A matching HLA type, together with CMV infection, was signaled by public TCR beta signatures.

The CDR3 has 15 residues. V lost 5 bases, J lost 1 base, and 14 bases lay in between. Per the germline V gene, CDR1 is SGHTA and CDR2 is FQGNSA. Each CDR3 protein gets one entry after TCRdb re-called the reads with MiXCR. The table records 150,000 to 200,000 distinct CDR3 sequences, 13% to 15% of them present only once. The chain employs TRBV7-2 and TRBJ2-5, with D unclear. This receptor was identified in a human donor in good health (CMV status not recorded). Some clones in this sample may be carry-over from other donors' samples. The sample comprised PBMCs. Here the CDR3 reads CASSPAGRLQETQYF. The CDR3 DNA reads as TGTGCCAGCAGCCCCGCCGGACGCCTCCAAGAGACCCAGTACTTC. The full variable domain, with the rest looked up from reference TRBV7-2 and TRBJ2-5, is GAGVSQSPSNKVTEKGKDVELRCDPISGHTALYWYRQSLGQGLEFLIYFQGNSAPDKSGLPSDRFSAERTGGSVSTLTIQRTQQEDSAVYLCASSPAGRLQETQYFGPGTRLLVL.